The 3 T cell receptor beta chains below all came from one sample that was sequenced in a study of shared clonotypes between healthy human individuals. Method: immunoSEQ multiplex PCR; TCRdb's copy keeps in-frame clones and lacks some. The profile shows 1,500,000 or so clones, approximately 97% of them singletons. Sequencing was performed on naive CD4+ T cells sorted from blood. The subset denotes: CD45RA+ positively selected. Source of these receptors: a man aged 25-45 years in good health.

V usage is TRBV2 and J usage is TRBJ2-1; TRBD2 is a possible D gene (6 bases). Germline V gene data show CDR1 as SNHLY and CDR2 as FYNNEI. The CDR3 is 16 residues long. V was pared by 6 bases and J by 0 bases, with 15 bases between. In DNA form, the CDR3 reads TGTGCCAGCAGGGAAAGCGGGCACAGCTCCTACAATGAGCAGTTCTTC. It codes for CASRESGHSSYNEQFF.

V usage is TRBV11-2 and J usage is TRBJ2-7; 8 bases align to TRBD1. CDR3 length: 17 residues. CDR1 and CDR2 (germline): SGHAT, FQNNGV. V was clipped by 5 bases and J by 0 bases; unmatched bases: 12. Here the CDR3 DNA reads TGTGCCAGCAGCACAACACGACAGGGGAGAGCCTCCTACGAGCAGTACTTC. It specifies CASSTTRQGRASYEQYF.

The chain combines TRBV27 with TRBJ2-5, with 7 bases that match TRBD1. The V gene end was trimmed by 3 bases and the J gene end by 7 bases; junction bases not matched to a gene: 8. CDR3 length: 14 residues. The V gene's germline CDR1 is MNHEY and CDR2 SMNVEV (reference sequence). The CDR3 nucleotides are TGTGCCAGCAGTTTCGGACAGGTCGGAGCGACCCAGTACTTC. This codes for CASSFGQVGATQYF.